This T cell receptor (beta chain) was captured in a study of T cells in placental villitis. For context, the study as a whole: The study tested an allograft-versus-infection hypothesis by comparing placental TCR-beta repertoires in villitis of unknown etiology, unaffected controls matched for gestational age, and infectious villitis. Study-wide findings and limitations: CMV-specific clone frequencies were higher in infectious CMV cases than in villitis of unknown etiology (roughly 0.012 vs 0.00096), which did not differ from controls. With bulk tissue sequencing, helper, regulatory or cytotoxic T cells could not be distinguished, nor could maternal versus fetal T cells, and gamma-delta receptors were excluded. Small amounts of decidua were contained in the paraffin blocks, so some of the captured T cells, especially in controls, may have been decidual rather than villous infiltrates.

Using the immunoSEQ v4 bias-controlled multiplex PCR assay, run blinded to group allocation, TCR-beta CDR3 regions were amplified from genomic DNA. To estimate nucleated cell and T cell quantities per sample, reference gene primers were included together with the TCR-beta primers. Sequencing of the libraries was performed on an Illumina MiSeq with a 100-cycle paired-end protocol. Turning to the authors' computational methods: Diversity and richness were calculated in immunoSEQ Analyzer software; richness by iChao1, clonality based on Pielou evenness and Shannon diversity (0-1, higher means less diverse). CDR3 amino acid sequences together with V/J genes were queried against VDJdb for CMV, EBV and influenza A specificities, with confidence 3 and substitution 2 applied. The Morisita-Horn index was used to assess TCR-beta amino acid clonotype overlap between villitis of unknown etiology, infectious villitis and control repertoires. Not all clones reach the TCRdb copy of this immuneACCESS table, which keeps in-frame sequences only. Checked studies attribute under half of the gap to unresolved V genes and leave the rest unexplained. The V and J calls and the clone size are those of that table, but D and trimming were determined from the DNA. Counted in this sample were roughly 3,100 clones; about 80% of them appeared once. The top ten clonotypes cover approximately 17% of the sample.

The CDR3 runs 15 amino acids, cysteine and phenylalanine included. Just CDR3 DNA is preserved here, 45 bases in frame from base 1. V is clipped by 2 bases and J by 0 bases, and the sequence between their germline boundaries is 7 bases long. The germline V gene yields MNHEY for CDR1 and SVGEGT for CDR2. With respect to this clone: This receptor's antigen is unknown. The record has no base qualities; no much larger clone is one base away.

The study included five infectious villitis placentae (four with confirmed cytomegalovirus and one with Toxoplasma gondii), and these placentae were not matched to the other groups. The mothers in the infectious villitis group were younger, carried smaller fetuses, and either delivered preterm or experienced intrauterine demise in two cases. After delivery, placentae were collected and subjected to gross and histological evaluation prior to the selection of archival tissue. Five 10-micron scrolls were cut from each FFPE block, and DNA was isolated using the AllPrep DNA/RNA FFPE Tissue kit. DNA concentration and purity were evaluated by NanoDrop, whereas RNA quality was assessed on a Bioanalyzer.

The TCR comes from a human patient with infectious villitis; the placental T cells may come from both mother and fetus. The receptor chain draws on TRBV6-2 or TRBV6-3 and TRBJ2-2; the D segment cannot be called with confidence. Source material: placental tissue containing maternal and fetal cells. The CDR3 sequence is CASSYRRANTGELFF. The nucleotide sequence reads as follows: TGTGCCAGCAGTTACAGGCGAGCGAACACCGGGGAGCTGTTTTTT.